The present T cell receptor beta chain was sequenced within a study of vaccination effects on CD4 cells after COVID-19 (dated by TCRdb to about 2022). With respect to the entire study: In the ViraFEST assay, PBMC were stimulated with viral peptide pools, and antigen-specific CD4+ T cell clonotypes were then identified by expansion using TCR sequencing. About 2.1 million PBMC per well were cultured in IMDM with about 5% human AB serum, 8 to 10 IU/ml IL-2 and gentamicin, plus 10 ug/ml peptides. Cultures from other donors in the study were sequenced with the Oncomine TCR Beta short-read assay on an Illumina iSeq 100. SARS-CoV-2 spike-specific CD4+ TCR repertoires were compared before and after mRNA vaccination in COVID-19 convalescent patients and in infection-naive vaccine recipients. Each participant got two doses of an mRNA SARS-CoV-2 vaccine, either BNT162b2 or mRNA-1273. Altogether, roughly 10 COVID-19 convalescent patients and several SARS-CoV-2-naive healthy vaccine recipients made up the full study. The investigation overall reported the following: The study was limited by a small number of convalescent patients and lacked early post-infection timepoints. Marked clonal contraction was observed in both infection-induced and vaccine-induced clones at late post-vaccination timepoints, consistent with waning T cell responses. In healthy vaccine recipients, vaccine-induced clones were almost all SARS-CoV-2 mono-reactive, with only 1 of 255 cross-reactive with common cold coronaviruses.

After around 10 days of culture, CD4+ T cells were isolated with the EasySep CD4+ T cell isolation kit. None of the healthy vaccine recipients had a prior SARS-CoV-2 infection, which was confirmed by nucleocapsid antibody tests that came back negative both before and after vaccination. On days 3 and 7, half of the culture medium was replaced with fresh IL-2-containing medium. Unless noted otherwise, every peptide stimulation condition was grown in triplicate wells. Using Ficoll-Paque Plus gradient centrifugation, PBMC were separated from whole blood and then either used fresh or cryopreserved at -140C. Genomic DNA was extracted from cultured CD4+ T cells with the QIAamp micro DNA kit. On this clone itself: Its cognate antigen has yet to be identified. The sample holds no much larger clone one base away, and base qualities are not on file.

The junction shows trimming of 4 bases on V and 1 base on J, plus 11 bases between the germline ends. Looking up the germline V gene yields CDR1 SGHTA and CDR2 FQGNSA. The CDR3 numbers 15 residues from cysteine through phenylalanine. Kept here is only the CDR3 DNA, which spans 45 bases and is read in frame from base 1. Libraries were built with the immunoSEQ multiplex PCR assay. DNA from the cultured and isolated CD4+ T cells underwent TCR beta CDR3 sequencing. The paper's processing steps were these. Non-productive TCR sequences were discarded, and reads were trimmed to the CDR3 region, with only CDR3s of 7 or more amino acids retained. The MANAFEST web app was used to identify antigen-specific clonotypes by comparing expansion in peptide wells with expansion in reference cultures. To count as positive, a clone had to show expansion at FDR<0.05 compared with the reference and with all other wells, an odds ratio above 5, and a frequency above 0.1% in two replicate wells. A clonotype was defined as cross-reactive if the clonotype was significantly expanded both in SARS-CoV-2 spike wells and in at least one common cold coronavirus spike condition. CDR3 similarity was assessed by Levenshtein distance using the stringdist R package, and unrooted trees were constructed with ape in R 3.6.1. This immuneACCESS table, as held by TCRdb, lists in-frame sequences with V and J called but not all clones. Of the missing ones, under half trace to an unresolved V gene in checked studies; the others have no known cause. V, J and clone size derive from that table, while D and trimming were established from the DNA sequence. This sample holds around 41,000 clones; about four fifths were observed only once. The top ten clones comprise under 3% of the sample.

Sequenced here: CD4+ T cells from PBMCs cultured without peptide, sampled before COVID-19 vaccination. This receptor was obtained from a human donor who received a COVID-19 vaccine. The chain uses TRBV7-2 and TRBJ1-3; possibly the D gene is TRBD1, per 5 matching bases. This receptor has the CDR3 CASSWGYSSGNTIYF. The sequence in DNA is TGTGCCAGCAGCTGGGGGTACTCGTCTGGAAACACCATATATTTT.